The 19 T cell receptor beta chains presented below share a single source sample, sequenced in a study of technical replicates of blood from a handful of donors. Clones were sequenced by immunoSEQ multiplex PCR, and TCRdb holds only the in-frame ones, with some missing. The data hold about 100,000 clones, with approximately 96% observed a single time. The sample taken for sequencing was T cells isolated from PBMCs. The receptors were gathered from a human donor in good health.

The CDR3 nucleotides read TGTGCCAGCCGGGGGGGTAGCTCCTACGAGCAGTACTTC. Amino acids: CASRGGSSYEQYF. This sequence joins TRBV7-9 and TRBJ2-7; 8 positions agree with TRBD2. This CDR3 has 13 residues. Germline CDR1 SEHNR, CDR2 FQNEAQ (reference sequence). V gave up 8 bases and J gave up 0 bases; unmatched junction bases: 3.

J is TRBJ1-1 and V is TRBV19; D not certain. CDR1 and CDR2 (germline): LNHDA, SQIVND (reference sequence). CDR3 size: 13 residues. Trimming took 8 bases from V and 10 from J, leaving 20 bases between them. The chain's CDR3 is CASDPGTLAGAFF. The CDR3 region has the DNA TGTGCCAGTGATCCAGGAACCCTAGCGGGAGCTTTCTTT.

The chain uses TRBV28 and TRBJ2-7; 7 bases match TRBD2. From germline, CDR1 is MDHEN and CDR2 SYDVKM. The V and J ends lost 4 bases and 2 bases, in that order; junction bases with no gene match: 17. The CDR3 length is 18 residues. CDR3 residues: CASSSSGFGGSGTYEQYF. The CDR3 nucleotides read TGTGCCAGCAGTTCCTCGGGGTTCGGCGGGAGTGGCACCTACGAGCAGTACTTC.

This clone showed up just once. The J gene is TRBJ1-2, the V gene TRBV7-8; 7 nucleotides agree with TRBD1. The CDR3 sequence is 15 residues long. V lost 7 bases and J lost 8; bases outside the gene matches: 16. Germline V gene lookup returns CDR1 SGHVS and CDR2 FQNEAQ. The chain's CDR3 is CASTRGGQPGVGYTF. CDR3 sequence (DNA): TGTGCCAGCACTAGAGGGGGACAGCCCGGGGTGGGCTACACCTTC.

V is TRBV7-9 and J is TRBJ1-1; 10 bases line up with TRBD1. Germline values: CDR1 SEHNR, CDR2 FQNEAQ (reference sequence). V shed 4 bases, J shed 3 bases, and the junction held 5 bases outside the gene matches. CDR3 length equals 15 residues. The CDR3 here is CASSSGTGADTEAFF. DNA for the CDR3: TGTGCCAGCAGCTCCGGGACAGGGGCGGACACTGAAGCTTTCTTT.

The rearrangement joins TRBV29-1 to TRBJ2-2; 9 nucleotides line up with TRBD1. Germline trimming cut 7 bases from V and 6 bases from J; bases unmatched to any gene: 18. The CDR3 is made up of 17 amino acids. CDR1 is SQVTM and CDR2 is ANQGSEA in the germline V gene. The CDR3 loop is CSATPTKTGGAAGELFF. DNA of the CDR3: TGCAGCGCTACGCCAACAAAAACAGGGGGCGCCGCCGGGGAGCTGTTTTTT.

The genes are TRBV5-8 and TRBJ2-7; a possible D gene is TRBD1 (5 bases). The V gene lost 0 bases and the J gene lost 4 bases, with 11 bases spanning the gap. The germline gives CDR1 SGHTS, CDR2 YDEGEE. The CDR3 is made up of 14 amino acids. CDR3 residues: CASSLGAGYYEQYF. In nucleotides, the CDR3 is TGTGCCAGCAGCTTGGGCGCAGGGTATTACGAGCAGTACTTC.

This chain connects TRBV5-5 to TRBJ2-7, with 10 bases identical to TRBD2. The CDR3 loop spans 14 amino acids. The ends lost 6 bases at V and 7 bases at J; junction bases unmatched: 10. In germline, CDR1 is SGHKS, CDR2 YYEKEE (reference sequence). CDR3 nucleotides: TGTGCCAGCATGTTAGCGGGAGGTTTGCGGGAGCAGTACTTC. It encodes CASMLAGGLREQYF.

This clone was found once. The genes are TRBV6-1 and TRBJ1-1, with no clear D. CDR3 length: 15 residues. Germline loops: CDR1 MNHNS, CDR2 SASEGT. V was pared by 3 bases and J by 3 bases, with 14 bases between. The CDR3 protein is CASSEGSLWDTEAFF. The CDR3 DNA sequence: TGTGCCAGCAGTGAGGGCTCGTTATGGGACACTGAAGCTTTCTTT.

The V and J genes are TRBV27 and TRBJ2-2; no clear D. Trimming stripped 5 bases from V and 3 bases from J, with 4 bases between. The CDR3 is 12 residues long. Germline V CDR1 and CDR2: MNHEY, SMNVEV (reference sequence). The CDR3 bases are TGTGCCAGCAGTATCTACACCGGGGAGCTGTTTTTT. Protein sequence: CASSIYTGELFF.

In its sample, this clone was seen once. The same CDR3 is also encoded by other DNA sequences in this sample. The chain recombines TRBV19 with TRBJ1-1; perhaps TRBD1 as D (6 bases). From germline, CDR1 is LNHDA and CDR2 SQIVND (reference sequence). V was pared by 3 bases and J by 4 bases, with 9 bases between. This CDR3 spans 13 amino acids. The CDR3 nucleotides read TGTGCCAGTAGTATTATCAGGGGCACTGAAGCTTTCTTT. Translating gives CASSIIRGTEAFF.

The table lists this clone with a few counts. V usage is TRBV19 and J usage is TRBJ1-1, with unresolved D. The V gene lost 5 bases and the J gene lost 1 base, with 8 bases spanning the gap. The germline gives CDR1 LNHDA, CDR2 SQIVND (reference sequence). The CDR3 length is 13 residues. As DNA, the CDR3 is TGTGCCAGTAGTTTCACAGCGAACACTGAAGCTTTCTTT. Its protein product is CASSFTANTEAFF.

The rearrangement links TRBV5-8 to TRBJ1-3, with 8 bases fitting TRBD1. Germline CDR1 and CDR2: SGHTS and YDEGEE. The CDR3 covers 16 residues. J was trimmed by 2 bases and V by 4 bases; bases with no gene match: 8. Written as DNA, the CDR3 is TGTGCCAGCAGCCCCCGGGACAGGTCGCCTGGAAACACCATATATTTT. Its protein is CASSPRDRSPGNTIYF.

V usage is TRBV4-2 and J usage is TRBJ2-4; D is unclear. V was trimmed by 4 bases and J by 0 bases, leaving 13 bases between them. The V gene's germline CDR1 is LGHNA and CDR2 YNFKEQ. The CDR3 is 16 residues long. CDR3 loop: CASSPELQVAKNIQYF. For the CDR3, the DNA is TGTGCCAGCAGCCCGGAACTGCAGGTAGCCAAAAACATTCAGTACTTC.

The chain uses TRBV15 and TRBJ1-5, with a tentative D call TRBD1 (5 bases). V lost 2 bases, J lost 7 bases, and 12 bases lay in between. The germline CDR1 and CDR2 sequences are LNHNV and YYDKDF (reference sequence). The CDR3 loop spans 14 amino acids. The CDR3 reads CATSRLGGKQPQHF. In DNA, the CDR3 is TGTGCCACCAGCAGATTGGGGGGGAAACAGCCCCAGCATTTT.

The chain links TRBV30 to TRBJ2-2; 7 bases align to TRBD1. In germline, CDR1 is GTSNPN, CDR2 SVGIG (reference sequence). This CDR3 is 12 amino acids long. The CDR3 bases are TGTGCGTGGGACAGAAACACCGGGGAGCTGTTTTTT. It yields the protein CAWDRNTGELFF.

This chain uses TRBV10-2 with TRBJ2-7, with 9 bases fitting TRBD1. The V gene's germline CDR1 is WSHSY and CDR2 SAAADI. The CDR3 spans 15 residues. The V segment lost 3 bases and the J segment 5 bases; nucleotides outside the gene matches: 8. The CDR3 reads CASSDPTDRGDEQYF. In nucleotides, the CDR3 is TGCGCCAGCAGTGACCCGACGGACAGGGGAGACGAGCAGTACTTC.

The gene calls are TRBV28 and TRBJ2-2; 7 bases map to TRBD2. V lost 4 bases to trimming and J lost 3 bases; unmatched junction nucleotides: 8. The CDR3 totals 16 residues. Germline V gene lookup returns CDR1 MDHEN and CDR2 SYDVKM. CDR3 in amino acids: CASSSHVGGYTGELFF. CDR3 in DNA: TGTGCCAGCAGTTCCCACGTGGGAGGGTACACCGGGGAGCTGTTTTTT.

The rearrangement links TRBV10-1 to TRBJ2-1, with 7 bases identical to TRBD1. J was trimmed by 6 bases and V by 4 bases; bases with no gene match: 15. Per germline, CDR1 WNHNN and CDR2 SYGVQD (reference sequence). The CDR3 has 17 amino acids. DNA for the CDR3: TGCGCCAGCAGTGGACCACTAACAGGGGAGTCCAGCAATGAGCAGTTCTTC. It codes for CASSGPLTGESSNEQFF.